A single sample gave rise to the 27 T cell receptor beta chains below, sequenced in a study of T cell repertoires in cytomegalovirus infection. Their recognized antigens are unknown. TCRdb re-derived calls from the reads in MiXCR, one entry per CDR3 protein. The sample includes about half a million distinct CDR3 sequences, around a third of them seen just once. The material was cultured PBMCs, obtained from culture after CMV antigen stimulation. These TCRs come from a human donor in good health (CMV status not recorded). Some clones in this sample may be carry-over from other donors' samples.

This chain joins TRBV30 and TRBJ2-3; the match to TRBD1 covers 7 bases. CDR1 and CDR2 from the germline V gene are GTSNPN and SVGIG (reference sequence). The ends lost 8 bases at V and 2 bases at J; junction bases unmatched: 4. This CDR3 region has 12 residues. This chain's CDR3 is CAHQGVTDTQYF. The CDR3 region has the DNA TGTGCCCACCAGGGGGTCACAGATACGCAGTATTTT.

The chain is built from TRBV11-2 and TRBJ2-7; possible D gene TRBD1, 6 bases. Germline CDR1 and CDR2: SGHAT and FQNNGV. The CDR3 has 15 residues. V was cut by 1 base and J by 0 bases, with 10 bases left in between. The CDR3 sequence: CASSLGQASSYEQYF. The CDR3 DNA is TGTGCCAGCAGCTTAGGACAGGCGAGCTCCTACGAGCAGTACTTC.

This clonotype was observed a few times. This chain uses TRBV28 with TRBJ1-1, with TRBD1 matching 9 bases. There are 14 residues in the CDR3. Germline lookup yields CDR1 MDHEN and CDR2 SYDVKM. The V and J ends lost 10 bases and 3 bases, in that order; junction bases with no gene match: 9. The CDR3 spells CAIRTGGVDTEAFF. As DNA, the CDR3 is TGTGCCATCAGAACAGGGGGCGTCGACACTGAAGCTTTCTTT.

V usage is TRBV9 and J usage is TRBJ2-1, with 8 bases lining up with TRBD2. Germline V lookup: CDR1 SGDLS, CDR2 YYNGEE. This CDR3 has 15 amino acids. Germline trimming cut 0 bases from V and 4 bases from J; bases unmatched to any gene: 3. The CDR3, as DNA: TGTGCCAGCAGCGTAGTAGGGACTAGTTACAATGAGCAGTTCTTC. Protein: CASSVVGTSYNEQFF. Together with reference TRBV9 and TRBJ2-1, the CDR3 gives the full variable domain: DSGVTQTPKHLITATGQRVTLRCSPRSGDLSVYWYQQSLDQGLQFLIQYYNGEERAKGNILERFSAQQFPDLHSELNLSSLELGDSALYFCASSVVGTSYNEQFFGPGTRLTVL.

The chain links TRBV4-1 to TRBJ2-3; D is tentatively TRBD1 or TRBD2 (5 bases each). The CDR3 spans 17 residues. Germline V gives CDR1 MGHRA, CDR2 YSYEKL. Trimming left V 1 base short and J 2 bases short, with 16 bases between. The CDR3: CASSQVARDPYTDTQYF. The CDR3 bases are TGCGCCAGCAGCCAAGTGGCCCGGGACCCGTACACAGATACGCAGTATTTT.

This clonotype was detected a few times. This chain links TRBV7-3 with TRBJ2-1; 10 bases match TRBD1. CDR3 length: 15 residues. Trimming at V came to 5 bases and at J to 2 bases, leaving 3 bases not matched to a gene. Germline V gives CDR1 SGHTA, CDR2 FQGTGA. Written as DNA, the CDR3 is TGTGCCAGCAGCGGGGACAGGGGTGCCTACAATGAGCAGTTCTTC. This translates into CASSGDRGAYNEQFF.

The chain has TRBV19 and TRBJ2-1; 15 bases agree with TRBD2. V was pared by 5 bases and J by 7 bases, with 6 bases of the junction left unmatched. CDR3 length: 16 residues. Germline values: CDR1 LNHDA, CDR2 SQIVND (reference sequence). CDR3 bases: TGTGCCAGTAGTTCGGGACTAGCGGGAGGTAGTAATGAGCAGTTCTTC. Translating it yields CASSSGLAGGSNEQFF.

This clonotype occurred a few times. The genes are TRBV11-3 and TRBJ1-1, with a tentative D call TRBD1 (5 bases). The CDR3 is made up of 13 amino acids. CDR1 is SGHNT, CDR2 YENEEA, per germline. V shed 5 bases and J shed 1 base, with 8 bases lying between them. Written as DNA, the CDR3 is TGTGCCAGCAGCGGACACAAGAACACTGAAGCTTTCTTT. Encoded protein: CASSGHKNTEAFF.

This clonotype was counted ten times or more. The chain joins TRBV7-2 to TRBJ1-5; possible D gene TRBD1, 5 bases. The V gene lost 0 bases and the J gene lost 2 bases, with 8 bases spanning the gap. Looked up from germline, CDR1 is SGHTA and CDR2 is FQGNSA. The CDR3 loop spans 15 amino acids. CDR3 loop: CASSLAQGGNQPQHF. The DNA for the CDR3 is TGTGCCAGCAGCTTAGCGCAAGGGGGCAATCAGCCCCAGCATTTT.

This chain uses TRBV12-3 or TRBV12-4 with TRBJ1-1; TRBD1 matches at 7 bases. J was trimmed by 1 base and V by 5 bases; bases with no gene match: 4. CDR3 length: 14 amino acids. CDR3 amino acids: CASSQGEPNTEAFF. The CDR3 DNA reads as TGTGCCAGCAGTCAGGGGGAACCGAACACTGAAGCTTTCTTT.

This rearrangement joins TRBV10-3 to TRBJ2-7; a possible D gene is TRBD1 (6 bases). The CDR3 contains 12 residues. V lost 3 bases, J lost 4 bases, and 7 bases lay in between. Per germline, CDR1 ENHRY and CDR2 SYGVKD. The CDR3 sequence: CAISDRGYEQYF. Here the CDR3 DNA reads TGTGCCATCAGTGACAGGGGATACGAGCAGTACTTC.

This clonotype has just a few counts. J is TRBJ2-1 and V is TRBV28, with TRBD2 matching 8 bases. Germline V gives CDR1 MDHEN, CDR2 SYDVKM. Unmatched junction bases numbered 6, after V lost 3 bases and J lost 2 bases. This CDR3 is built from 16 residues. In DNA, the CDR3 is TGTGCCAGCAGTTTGCCGGGACTAGGGGCCTACAATGAGCAGTTCTTC. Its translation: CASSLPGLGAYNEQFF. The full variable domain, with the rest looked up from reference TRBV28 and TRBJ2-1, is DVKVTQSSRYLVKRTGEKVFLECVQDMDHENMFWYRQDPGLGLRLIYFSYDVKMKEKGDIPEGYSVSREKKERFSLILESASTNQTSMYLCASSLPGLGAYNEQFFGPGTRLTVL.

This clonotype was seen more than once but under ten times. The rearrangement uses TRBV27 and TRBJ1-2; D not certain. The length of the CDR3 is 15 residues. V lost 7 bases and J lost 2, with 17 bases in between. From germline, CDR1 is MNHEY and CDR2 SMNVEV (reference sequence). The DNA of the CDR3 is TGTGCCAGCAAGGCCCTAGCGGACCGGAACTATGGCTACACCTTC. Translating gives CASKALADRNYGYTF.

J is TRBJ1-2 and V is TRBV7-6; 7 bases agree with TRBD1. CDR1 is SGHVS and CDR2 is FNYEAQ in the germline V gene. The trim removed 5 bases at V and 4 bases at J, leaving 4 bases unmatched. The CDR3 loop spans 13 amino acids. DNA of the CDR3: TGTGCCAGCAGCCATAGACAGGGCTATGGCTACACCTTC. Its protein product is CASSHRQGYGYTF.

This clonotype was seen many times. CDR3 bases: TGCAGCGTTGAAGTCCGGGACAGGGCGGACGAGCAGTACTTC. The encoded protein is CSVEVRDRADEQYF. The chain has TRBV29-1 and TRBJ2-7; 9 nucleotides align to TRBD1. V trimming: 1 base; J trimming: 5 bases; junction bases outside the gene matches: 6. The germline gives CDR1 SQVTM, CDR2 ANQGSEA. The CDR3 spans 14 residues.

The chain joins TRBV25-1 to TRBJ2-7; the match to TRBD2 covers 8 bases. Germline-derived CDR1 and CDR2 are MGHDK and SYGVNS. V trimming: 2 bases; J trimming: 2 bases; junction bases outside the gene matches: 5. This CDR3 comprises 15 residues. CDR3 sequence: CASSEVGRDAYEQYV. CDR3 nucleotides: TGTGCCAGCAGTGAAGTCGGGAGGGACGCCTACGAGCAGTACGTC.

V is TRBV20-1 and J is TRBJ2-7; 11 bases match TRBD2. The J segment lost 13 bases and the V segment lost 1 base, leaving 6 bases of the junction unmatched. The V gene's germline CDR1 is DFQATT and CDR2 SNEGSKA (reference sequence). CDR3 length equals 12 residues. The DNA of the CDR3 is TGCAGTGCTAGAGTCCCGGGACTAGCGGCTTACTTC. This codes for CSARVPGLAAYF.

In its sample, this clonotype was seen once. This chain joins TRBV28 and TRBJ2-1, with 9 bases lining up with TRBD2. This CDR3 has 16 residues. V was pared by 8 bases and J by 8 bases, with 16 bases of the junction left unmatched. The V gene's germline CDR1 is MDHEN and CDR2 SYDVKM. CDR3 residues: CASSYNGAGGIYEQFF. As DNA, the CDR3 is TGTGCCAGCTCCTACAACGGGGCGGGAGGGATTTATGAGCAGTTCTTC.

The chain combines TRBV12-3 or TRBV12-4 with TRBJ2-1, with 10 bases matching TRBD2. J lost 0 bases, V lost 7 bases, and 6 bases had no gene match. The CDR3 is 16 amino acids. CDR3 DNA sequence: TGTGCCAGCACCTTAGCGGGAGGAGGCTCCTACAATGAGCAGTTCTTC. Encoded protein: CASTLAGGGSYNEQFF.

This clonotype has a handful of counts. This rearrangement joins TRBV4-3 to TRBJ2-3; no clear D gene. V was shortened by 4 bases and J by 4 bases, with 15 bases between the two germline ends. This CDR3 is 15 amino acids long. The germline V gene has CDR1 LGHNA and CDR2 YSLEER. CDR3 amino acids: CASSRHQNVADTQYF. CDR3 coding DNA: TGCGCCAGCAGCCGGCATCAGAACGTGGCAGATACGCAGTATTTT.

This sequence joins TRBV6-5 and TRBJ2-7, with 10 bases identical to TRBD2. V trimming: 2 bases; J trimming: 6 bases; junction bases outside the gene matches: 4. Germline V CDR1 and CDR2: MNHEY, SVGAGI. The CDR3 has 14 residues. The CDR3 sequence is CASSYGAGGSEQYF. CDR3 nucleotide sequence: TGTGCCAGCAGTTACGGAGCGGGAGGGAGCGAGCAGTACTTC.

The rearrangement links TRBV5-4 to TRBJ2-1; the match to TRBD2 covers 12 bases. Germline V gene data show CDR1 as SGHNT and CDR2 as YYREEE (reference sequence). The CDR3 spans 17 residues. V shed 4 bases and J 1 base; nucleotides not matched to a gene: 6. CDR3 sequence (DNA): TGTGCCAGCAGCATTCTAGCGGGAGGGCCATCCTACAATGAGCAGTTCTTC. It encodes CASSILAGGPSYNEQFF.

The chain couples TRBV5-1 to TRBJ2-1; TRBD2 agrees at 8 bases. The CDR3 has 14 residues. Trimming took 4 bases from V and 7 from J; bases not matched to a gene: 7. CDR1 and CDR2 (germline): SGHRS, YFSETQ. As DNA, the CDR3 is TGCGCCAGCAGCCCGGGACTAGTTGGGAATGAGCAGTTCTTC. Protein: CASSPGLVGNEQFF. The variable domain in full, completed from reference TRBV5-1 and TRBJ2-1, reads KAGVTQTPRYLIKTRGQQVTLSCSPISGHRSVSWYQQTPGQGLQFLFEYFSETQRNKGNFPGRFSGRQFSNSRSEMNVSTLELGDSALYLCASSPGLVGNEQFFGPGTRLTVL.

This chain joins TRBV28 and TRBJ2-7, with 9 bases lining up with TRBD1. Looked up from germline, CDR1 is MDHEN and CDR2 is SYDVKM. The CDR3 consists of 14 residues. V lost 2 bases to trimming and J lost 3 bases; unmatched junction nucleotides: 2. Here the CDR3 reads CASSLGTGIYEQYF. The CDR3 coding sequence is TGTGCCAGCAGTTTAGGGACAGGGATCTACGAGCAGTACTTC.

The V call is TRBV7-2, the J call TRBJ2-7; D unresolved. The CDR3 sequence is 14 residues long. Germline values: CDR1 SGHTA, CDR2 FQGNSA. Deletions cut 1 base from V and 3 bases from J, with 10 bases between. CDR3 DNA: TGTGCCAGCAGCTTAGGTAAAGGGAACTACGAGCAGTACGTC. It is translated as CASSLGKGNYEQYV.

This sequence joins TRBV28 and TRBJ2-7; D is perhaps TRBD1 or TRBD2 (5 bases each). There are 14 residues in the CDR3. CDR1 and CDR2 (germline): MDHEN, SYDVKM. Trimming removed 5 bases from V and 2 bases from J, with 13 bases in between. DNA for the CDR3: TGTGCCAGCAGTGATCCCGGGGCCACCTACGAGCAGTACTTC. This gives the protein CASSDPGATYEQYF.

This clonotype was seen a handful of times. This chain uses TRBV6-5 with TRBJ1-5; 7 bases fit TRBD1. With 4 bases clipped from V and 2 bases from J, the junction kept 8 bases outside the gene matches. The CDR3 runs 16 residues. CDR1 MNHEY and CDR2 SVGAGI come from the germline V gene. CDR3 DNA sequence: TGTGCCAGCAGTTCCCAGGGGGGATTTGGCAATCAGCCCCAGCATTTT. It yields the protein CASSSQGGFGNQPQHF.